The entry that follows covers one TCR beta chain sequence. This sample is drawn from a study of blood T cell repertoires in COVID-19. For the study at large: COVID-19 samples collected from the United States, Italy and Spain covered acute and convalescent phases.

Participant ages covered about 18 to 95 years across about 25 US areas. Participants reported their clinical history, and cohort assignment relied on those reports. Per the authors' pipeline: Amplification of reference gene primers provided the estimated nucleated cell counts. TCRdb keeps only in-frame clones here, not all; method: immunoSEQ multiplex PCR. Clonal size and the V and J genes are those of that table, whereas D and trimming came from the DNA. Altogether fewer than 400,000 clones are present, approximately 83% being singletons, with the ten largest covering less than 2.5%. The source is a man aged 30 to 45 who had recovered from COVID-19. Sequences were obtained from PBMCs or T cells enriched from blood (not recorded which).

The CDR3 protein is CASSLGDGTMYEKLFF. The CDR3 DNA is TGTGCCAGCAGCTTAGGGGACGGGACTATGTATGAAAAACTGTTTTTT. The chain employs TRBV7-6 and TRBJ1-4, with a tentative D call TRBD1 (5 bases). Trimming removed 1 base from V and 6 bases from J, with 15 bases in between. The germline gives CDR1 SGHVS, CDR2 FNYEAQ. CDR3 size: 16 residues.